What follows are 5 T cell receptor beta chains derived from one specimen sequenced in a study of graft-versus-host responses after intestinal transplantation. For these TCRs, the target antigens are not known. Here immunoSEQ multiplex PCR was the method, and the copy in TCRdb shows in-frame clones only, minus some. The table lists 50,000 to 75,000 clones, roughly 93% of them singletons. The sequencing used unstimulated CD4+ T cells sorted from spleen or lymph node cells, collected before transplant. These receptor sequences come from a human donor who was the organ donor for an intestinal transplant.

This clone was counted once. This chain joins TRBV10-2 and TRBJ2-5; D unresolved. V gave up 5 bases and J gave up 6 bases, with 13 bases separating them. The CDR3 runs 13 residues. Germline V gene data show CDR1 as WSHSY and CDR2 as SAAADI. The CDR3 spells CASSSEIDQTQYF. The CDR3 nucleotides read TGCGCCAGCAGTTCTGAGATCGACCAGACCCAGTACTTC.

The CDR3 is CASSSDRFFTGELFF. In DNA form, the CDR3 reads TGTGCCAGCAGCTCGGACAGGTTCTTCACCGGGGAGCTGTTTTTT. The chain employs TRBV11-2 and TRBJ2-2; TRBD1 aligns across 7 bases. V lost 4 bases and J lost 4; bases outside the gene matches: 6. Germline CDR1 SGHAT, CDR2 FQNNGV. The length of the CDR3 is 15 residues.

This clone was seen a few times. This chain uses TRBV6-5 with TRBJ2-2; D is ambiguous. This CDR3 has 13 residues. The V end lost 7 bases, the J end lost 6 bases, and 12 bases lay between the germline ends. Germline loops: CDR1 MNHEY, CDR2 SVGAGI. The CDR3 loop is CASNQRGAGELFF. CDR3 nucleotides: TGTGCCAGCAATCAGCGAGGTGCCGGGGAGCTGTTTTTT.

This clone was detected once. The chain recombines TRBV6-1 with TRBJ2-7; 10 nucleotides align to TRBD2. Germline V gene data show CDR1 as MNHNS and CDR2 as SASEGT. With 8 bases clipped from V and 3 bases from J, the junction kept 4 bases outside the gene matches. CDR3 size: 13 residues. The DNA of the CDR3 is TGTGCCAGCGGGGCTAGCGGGGGCTACGAGCAGTACTTC. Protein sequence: CASGASGGYEQYF.

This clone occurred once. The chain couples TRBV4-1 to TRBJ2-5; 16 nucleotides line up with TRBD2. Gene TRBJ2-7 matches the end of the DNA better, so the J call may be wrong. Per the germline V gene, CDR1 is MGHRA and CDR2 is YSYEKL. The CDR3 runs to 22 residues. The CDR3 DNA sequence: TGCGCCAGCAGCCGCGGCGCATCCTCCGGGACTAGCGGGGGGGCGAGTATTTACGAGCAGTACTTC. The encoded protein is CASSRGASSGTSGGASIYEQYF.